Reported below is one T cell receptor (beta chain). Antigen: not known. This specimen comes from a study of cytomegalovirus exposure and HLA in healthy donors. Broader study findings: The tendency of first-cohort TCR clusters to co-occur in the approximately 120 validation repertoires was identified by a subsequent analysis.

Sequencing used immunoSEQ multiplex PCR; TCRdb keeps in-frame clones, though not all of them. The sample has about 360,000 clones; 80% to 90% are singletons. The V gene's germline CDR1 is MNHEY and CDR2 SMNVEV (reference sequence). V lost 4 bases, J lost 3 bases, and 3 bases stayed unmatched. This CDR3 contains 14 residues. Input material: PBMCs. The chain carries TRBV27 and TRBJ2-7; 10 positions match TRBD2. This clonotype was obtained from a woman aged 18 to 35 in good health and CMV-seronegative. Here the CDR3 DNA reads TGTGCCAGCAGTTCCCGGACTAGCGGCTACGAGCAGTACTTC. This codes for CASSSRTSGYEQYF.